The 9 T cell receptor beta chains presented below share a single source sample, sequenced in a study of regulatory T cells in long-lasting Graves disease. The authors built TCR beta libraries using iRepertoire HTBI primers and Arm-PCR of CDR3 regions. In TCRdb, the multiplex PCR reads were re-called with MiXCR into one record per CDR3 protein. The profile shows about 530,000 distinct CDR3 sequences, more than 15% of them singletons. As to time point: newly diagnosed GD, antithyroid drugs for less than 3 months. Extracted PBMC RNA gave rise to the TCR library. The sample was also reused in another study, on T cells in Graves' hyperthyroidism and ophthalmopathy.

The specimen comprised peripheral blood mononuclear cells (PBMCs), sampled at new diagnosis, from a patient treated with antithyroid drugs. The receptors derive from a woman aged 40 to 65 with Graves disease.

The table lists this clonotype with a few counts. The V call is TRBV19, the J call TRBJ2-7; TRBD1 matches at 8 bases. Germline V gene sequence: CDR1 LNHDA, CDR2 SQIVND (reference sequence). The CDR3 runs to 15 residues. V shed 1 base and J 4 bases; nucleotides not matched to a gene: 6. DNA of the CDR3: TGTGCCAGTAGTATAGCAACAGGACAGGGATACGAGCAGTACTTC. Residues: CASSIATGQGYEQYF.

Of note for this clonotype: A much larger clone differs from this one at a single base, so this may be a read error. The CDR3 sequence: CASSDSEGHSPWNTEASF. CDR3 in DNA: TGTGCCAGCAGCGATTCGGAGGGACATTCCCCTTGGAACACTGAAGCTTCCTTT. This chain uses TRBV6-1 with TRBJ1-1; perhaps TRBD1 as D (6 bases). The V gene's germline CDR1 is MNHNS and CDR2 SASEGT. CDR3 size: 18 residues.

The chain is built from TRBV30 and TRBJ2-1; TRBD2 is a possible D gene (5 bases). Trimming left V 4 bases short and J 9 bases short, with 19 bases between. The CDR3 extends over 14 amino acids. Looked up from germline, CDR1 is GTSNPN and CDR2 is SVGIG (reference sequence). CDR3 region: CAWTGGYPFSEQFF. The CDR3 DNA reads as TGTGCCTGGACAGGAGGCTACCCCTTTAGTGAGCAGTTCTTC.

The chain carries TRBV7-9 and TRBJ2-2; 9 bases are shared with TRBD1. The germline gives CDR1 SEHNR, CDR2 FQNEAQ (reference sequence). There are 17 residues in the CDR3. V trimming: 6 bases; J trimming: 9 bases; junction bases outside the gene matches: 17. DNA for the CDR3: TGTGCCAGCAGTCCAAATATACTAGACAGGGGGTTCCGGGAGCTGTTTTTT. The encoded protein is CASSPNILDRGFRELFF.

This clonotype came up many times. Here the CDR3 DNA reads TGTGCCAGCAGACGGGACAGACCGAGTCTTCTCTCCTACGAGCAGTACTTC. Its protein product is CASRRDRPSLLSYEQYF. V gene TRBV28 combines with J gene TRBJ2-7, with 7 positions matching TRBD1. The CDR3 length is 17 residues. In germline, CDR1 is MDHEN, CDR2 SYDVKM. The V gene end was trimmed by 6 bases and the J gene end by 0 bases; junction bases not matched to a gene: 14. The entire variable domain, with the rest obtained from reference TRBV28 and TRBJ2-7, is as follows: DVKVTQSSRYLVKRTGEKVFLECVQDMDHENMFWYRQDPGLGLRLIYFSYDVKMKEKGDIPEGYSVSREKKERFSLILESASTNQTSMYLCASRRDRPSLLSYEQYFGPGTRLTVT.

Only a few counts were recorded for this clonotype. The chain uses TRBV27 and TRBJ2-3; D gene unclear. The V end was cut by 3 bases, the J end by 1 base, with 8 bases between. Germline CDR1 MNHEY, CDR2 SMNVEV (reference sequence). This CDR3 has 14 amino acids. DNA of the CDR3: TGTGCCAGCAGTTTCGCCCGGGGCACAGATACGCAGTATTTT. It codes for CASSFARGTDTQYF.

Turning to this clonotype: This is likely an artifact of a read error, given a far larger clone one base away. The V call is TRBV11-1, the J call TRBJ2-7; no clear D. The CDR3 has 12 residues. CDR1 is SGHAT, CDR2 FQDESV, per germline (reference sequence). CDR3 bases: TGTGCCAGCAGCTTCGGCTCCCACGAGCAGTACTTC. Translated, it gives CASSFGSHEQYF.

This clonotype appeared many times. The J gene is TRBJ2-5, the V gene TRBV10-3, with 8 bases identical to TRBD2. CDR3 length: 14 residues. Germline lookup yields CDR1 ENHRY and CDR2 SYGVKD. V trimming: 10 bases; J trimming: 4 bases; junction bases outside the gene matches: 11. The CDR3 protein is CATASGGQRETQYF. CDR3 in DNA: TGTGCCACCGCTTCGGGGGGGCAGCGAGAGACCCAGTACTTC.

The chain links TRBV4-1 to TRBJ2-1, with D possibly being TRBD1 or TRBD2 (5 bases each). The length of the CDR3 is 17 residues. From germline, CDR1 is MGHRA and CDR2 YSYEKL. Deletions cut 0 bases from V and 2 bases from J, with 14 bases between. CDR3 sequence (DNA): TGCGCCAGCAGCCAAGAAGAAAGGGGAGTAACCTACAATGAGCAGTTCTTC. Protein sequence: CASSQEERGVTYNEQFF.